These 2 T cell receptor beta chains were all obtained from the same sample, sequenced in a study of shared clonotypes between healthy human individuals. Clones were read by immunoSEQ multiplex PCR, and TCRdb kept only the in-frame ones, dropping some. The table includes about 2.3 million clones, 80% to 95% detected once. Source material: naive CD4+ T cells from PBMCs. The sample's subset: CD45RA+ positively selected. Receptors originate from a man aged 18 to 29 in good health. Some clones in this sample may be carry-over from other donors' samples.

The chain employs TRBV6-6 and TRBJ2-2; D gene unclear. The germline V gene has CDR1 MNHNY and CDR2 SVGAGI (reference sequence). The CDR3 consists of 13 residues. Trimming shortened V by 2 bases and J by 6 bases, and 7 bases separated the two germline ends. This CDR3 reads CASSYGAPGELFF. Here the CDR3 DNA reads TGTGCCAGCAGTTACGGTGCGCCCGGGGAGCTGTTTTTT.

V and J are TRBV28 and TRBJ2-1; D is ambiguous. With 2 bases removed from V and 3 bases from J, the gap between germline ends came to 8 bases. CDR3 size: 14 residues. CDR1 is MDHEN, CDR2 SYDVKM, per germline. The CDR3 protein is CASSLGGFYNEQFF. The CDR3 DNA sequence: TGTGCCAGCAGTTTAGGTGGGTTCTACAATGAGCAGTTCTTC.